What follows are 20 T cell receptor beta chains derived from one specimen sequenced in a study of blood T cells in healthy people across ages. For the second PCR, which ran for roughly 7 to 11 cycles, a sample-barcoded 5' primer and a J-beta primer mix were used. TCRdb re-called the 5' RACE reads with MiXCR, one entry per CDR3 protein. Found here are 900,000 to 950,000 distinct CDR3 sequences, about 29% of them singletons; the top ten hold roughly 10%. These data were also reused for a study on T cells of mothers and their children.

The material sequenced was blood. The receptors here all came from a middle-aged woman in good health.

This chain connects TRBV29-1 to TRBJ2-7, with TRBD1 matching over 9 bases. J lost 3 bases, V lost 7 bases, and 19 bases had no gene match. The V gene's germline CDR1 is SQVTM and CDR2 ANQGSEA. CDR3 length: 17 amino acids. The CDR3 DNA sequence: TGCAGCGCCCCGGGACAGGGAGGGGATGAATTAGACTACGAGCAGTACTTC. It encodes CSAPGQGGDELDYEQYF.

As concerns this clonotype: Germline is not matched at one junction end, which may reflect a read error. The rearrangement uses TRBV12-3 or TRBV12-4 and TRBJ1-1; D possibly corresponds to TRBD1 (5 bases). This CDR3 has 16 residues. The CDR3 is CASSLGGGRFVGEALF. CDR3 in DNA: TGTGCCAGCAGTTTAGGGGGCGGTCGTTTCGTAGGAGAAGCTCTCTTT.

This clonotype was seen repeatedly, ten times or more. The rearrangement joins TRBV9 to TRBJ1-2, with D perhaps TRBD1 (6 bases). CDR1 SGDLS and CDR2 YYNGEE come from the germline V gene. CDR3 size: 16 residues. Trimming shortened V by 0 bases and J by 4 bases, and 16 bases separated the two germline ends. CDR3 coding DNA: TGTGCCAGCAGCGTAGGCCTCAGGGGAGACCCCTATGGCTACACCTTC. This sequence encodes CASSVGLRGDPYGYTF.

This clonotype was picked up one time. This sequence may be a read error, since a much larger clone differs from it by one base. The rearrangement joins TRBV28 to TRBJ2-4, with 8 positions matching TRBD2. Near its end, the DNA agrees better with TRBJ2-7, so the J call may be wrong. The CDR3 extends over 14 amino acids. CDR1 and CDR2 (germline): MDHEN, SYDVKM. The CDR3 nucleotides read TGTGCCAACAGTTTAGGACTAGCCAGCTACGAGCAGTACTTC. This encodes CANSLGLASYEQYF.

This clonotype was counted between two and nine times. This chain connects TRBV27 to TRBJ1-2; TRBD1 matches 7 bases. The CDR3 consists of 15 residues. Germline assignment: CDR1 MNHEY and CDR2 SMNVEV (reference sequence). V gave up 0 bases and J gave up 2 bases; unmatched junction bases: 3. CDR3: CASSLSDRENYGYTF. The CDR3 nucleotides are TGTGCCAGCAGTTTATCAGACAGGGAGAACTATGGCTACACCTTC.

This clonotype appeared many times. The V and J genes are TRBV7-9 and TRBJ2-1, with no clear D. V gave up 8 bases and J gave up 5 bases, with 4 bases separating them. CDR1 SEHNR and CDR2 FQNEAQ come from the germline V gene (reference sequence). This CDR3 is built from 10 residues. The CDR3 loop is CASSNNEQFF. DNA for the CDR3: TGTGCCAGCTCAAACAATGAGCAGTTCTTC.

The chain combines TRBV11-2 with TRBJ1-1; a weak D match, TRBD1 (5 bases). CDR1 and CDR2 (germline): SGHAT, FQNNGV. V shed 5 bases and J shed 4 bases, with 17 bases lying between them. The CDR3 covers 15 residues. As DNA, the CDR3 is TGTGCCAGCAGCCTCTCGTTCGGGGGAGGCACTGAAGCTTTCTTT. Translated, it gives CASSLSFGGGTEAFF.

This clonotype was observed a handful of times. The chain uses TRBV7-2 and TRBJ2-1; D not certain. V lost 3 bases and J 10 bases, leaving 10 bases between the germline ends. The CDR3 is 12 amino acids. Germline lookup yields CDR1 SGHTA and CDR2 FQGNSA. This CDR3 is CASSLYLGEQFF. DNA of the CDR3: TGTGCCAGCAGCTTGTACCTAGGAGAGCAGTTCTTC.

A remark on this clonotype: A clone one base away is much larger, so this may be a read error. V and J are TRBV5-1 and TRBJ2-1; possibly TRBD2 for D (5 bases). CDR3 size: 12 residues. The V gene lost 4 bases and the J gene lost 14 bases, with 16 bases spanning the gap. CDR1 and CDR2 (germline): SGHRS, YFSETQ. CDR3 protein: CASSPEVGVEFF. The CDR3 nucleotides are TGCGCCAGCAGCCCGGAGGTGGGAGTGGAGTTCTTC.

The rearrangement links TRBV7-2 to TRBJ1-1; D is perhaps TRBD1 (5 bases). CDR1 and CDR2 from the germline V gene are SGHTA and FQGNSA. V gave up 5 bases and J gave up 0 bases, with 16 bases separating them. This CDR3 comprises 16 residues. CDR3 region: CASSPSGIQMNTEAFF. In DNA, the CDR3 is TGTGCCAGCAGCCCTTCAGGGATCCAAATGAACACTGAAGCTTTCTTT.

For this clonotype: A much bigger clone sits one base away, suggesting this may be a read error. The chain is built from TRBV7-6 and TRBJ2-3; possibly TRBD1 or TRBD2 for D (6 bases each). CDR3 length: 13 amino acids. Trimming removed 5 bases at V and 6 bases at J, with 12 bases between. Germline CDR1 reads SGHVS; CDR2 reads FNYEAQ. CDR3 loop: CASSGGQGDTQYF. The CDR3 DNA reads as TGTGCCAGCAGCGGGGGGCAAGGGGATACGCAGTATTTT.

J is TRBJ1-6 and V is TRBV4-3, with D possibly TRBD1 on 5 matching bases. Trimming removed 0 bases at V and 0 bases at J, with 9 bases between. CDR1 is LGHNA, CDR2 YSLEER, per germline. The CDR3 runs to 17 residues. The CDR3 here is CASSQDPGSSYNSPLHF. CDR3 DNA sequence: TGCGCCAGCAGCCAAGATCCAGGGAGCTCCTATAATTCACCCCTCCACTTT.

The CDR3 region has the DNA TGCAGTGGGGTTGCCGGGACAGGGGACTACGAGCAGTACTTC. Its protein is CSGVAGTGDYEQYF. The chain has TRBV20-1 and TRBJ2-4, with TRBD1 matching 10 bases. The J call may be mistaken, given a closer DNA end match to TRBJ2-7. The CDR3 is 14 residues long. The germline CDR1 and CDR2 sequences are DFQATT and SNEGSKA (reference sequence).

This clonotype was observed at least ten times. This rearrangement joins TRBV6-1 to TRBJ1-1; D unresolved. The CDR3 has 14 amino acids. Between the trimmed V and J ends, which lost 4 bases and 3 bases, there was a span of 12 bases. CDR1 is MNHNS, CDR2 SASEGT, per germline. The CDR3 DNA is TGTGCCAGCAGTGTGAATTGGGCGGACACTGAAGCTTTCTTT. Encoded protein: CASSVNWADTEAFF.

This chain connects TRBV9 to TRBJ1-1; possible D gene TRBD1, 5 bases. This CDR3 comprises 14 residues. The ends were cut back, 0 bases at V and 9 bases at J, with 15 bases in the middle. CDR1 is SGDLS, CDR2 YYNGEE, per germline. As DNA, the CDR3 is TGTGCCAGCAGCGTAGATAAGGGAGGGGCCCAAGCTTTCTTT. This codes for CASSVDKGGAQAFF.

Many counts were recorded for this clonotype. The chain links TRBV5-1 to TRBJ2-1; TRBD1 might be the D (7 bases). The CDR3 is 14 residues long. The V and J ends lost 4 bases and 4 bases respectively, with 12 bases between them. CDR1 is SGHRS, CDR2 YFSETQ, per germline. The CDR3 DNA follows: TGCGCCAGCAGCCCCCAGGGGGGTTACAATGAGCAGTTCTTC. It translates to CASSPQGGYNEQFF.

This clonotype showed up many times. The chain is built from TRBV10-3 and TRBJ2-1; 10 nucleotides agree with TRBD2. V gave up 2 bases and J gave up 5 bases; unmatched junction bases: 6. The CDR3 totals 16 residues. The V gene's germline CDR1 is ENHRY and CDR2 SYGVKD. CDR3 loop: CAISEIGLAVNNEQFF. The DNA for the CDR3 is TGTGCCATCAGTGAGATTGGACTAGCGGTAAACAATGAGCAGTTCTTC.

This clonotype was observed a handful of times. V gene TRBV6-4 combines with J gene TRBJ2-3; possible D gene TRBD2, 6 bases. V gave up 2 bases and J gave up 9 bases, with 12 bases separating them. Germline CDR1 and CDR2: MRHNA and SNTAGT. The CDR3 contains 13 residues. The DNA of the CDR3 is TGTGCCAGCAGTGACGCTCCGGGACTGACGCAGTATTTT. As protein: CASSDAPGLTQYF.

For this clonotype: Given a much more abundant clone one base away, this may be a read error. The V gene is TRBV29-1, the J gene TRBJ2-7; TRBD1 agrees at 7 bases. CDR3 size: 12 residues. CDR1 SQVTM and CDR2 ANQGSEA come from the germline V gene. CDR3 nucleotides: TGCAGCGTGGGACAGTCCTCCTACGAGCAGGACTTC. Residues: CSVGQSSYEQDF.

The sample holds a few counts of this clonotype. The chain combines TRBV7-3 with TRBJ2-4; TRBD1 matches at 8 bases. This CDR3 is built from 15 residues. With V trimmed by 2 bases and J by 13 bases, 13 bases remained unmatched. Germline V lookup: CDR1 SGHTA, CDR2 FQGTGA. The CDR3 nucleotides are TGTGCCAGCAGCTTAGACAGGGGAACCTACAATGAGCAGTACTTC. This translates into CASSLDRGTYNEQYF. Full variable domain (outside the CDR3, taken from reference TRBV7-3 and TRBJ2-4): GAGVSQTPSNKVTEKGKYVELRCDPISGHTALYWYRQSLGQGPEFLIYFQGTGAADDSGLPNDRFFAVRPEGSVSTLKIQRTERGDSAVYLCASSLDRGTYNEQYFGAGTRLSVL.